This T cell receptor gamma chain was obtained from a study of gamma delta lymphoproliferative disorders and STAT genes (dated 2018 in TCRdb). In terms of the full investigation: Gamma-chain libraries were prepared from at least 50 ng of genomic DNA using the LymphoTrack Dx TCRG Assay. Because no corresponding Invivoscribe delta assay was available, delta-chain libraries were prepared according to the EuroClonality-NGS working group standard operating procedure. The study profiled TCR gamma and delta CDR3 repertoires by deep sequencing in Tgammadelta lymphoproliferative disease patients and healthy controls, within a larger immunophenotypic and STAT-mutation study. A couple of gamma-chain samples and all delta-chain samples were sequenced twice to confirm results.

For TCR sequencing, genomic DNA was taken from peripheral blood mononuclear cells isolated from both patients and controls. Controls were about 23 healthy adult blood donors, with a median age of about 60 years and roughly twelve males and some 11 females, matched to patients for age and sex. In its sample, this clone comes out as large (0.1 to 1%). Its specific antigen is unknown. One base away there is no much larger clone; base qualities are not given. From V the trimming removes 8 bases and from J it removes 9 bases, while the gene matches leave 5 bases of the junction unaccounted for. The CDR3 starts with the cysteine, ends with the phenylalanine, and has 10 residues. Of all the DNA, just the CDR3 is kept, 30 bases in frame from base 1. Both library preparation methods relied on multiplex PCR with primers aimed at conserved V and J regions of the TCR genes. The amplicons were purified, pooled and then sequenced on an Illumina MiSeq platform. The authors processed their data as follows. V(D)J alignment, clonotype assembly and translation were handled by MiXCR, while functionality assessment and CDR3 repertoire analyses were done with VDJtools. The IMGT definition of CDR3 was applied, and only productive sequences using functional genes were analyzed, with ORF genes and pseudogenes left out. A custom Python script searched for identical amino acid CDR3s of major clonotypes (frequency >=5%) across all patients and controls. Clonotype frequencies in patients versus controls were compared with a one-sided non-parametric Wilcoxon test. TCRdb reprocessed the public data with the CATT caller; entries with the same nucleotide sequence were combined afterwards. The V and J calls reflect TCRdb's pipeline rather than the authors' work. This sample holds fewer than 600 gamma-chain clones; 25% to 35% were observed only once. The top ten clonotypes cover 15% to 20% of the sample.

The study at large found these results: When whole repertoires were clustered, gamma repertoires from patients grouped apart from those of healthy controls, but delta repertoires did not separate between the groups. The authors noted that NGS specificity may be reduced at low frequencies, so the public or private nature of leukemic clones needs confirmation. Leukemic cells were skewed toward terminal effectors, whereas control T cells likely spanned varied maturation stages, a difference potentially limiting comparisons between patients and controls. Nearly all major patient gamma and delta clonotypes were public, shared with at least one healthy donor; only two gamma clonotypes were private to disease.

The receptor was isolated from a human donor in good health. The material sequenced was blood. Recombination connected TRGV10 to TRGJ1 or TRGJ2. In the absence of a J gene in TCRdb, the DNA was matched to germline to assign it here. TRGV10 falls under the ORF class, with uncertain function. The nucleotide sequence reads as follows: TGTGCTGCGTGGGGTAGTAAGAAACTCTTT. This is translated as CAAWGSKKLF.